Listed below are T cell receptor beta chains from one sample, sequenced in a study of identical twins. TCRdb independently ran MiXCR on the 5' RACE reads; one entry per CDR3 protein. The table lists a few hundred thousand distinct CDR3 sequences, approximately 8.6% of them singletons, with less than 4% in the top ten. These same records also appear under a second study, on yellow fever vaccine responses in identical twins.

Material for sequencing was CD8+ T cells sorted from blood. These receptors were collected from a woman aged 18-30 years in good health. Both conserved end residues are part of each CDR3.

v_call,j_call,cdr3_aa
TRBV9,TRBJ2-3,CASSGPLAGGPDTQYF
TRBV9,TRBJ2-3,CASSPFLAGDTDTQYF
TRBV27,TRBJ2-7,CASSVKGAHEQYF
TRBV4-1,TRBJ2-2,CASSLSGSDTGELFF
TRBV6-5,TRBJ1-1,CAPPGIEAFF
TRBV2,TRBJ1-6,CASRGLTGGYKNSPLHF
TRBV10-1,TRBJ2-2,CASSEPKGNTGELFF
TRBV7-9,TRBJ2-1,CASSPPGDSRNEQFF
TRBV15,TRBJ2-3,CATSRAGGPHTDTQYF
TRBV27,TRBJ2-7,CASSLSVPSAREQYF
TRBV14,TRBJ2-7,CASRLVGGVEQYF
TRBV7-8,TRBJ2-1,CASSYGTEPYNEQFF
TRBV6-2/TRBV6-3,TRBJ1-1,CASTNRGTANTEAFF
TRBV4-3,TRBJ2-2,CASSQDRTGAGELFF
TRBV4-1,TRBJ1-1,CASSQEGDLNTEAFF
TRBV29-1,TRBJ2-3,CSLWFTDTQYF
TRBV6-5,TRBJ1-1,CASSYPGRGSTEAFF
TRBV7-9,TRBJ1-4,CASSLAGTGKEKLFF
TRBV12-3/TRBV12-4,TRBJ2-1,CASSLRDRDIDEQFF
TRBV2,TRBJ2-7,CAGTETSSYEQYF
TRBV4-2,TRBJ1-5,CASSQDGREASNQPQHF
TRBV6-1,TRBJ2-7,CASSSFNRDFRYEQYF
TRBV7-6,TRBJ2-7,CASSPESGAYEQYF
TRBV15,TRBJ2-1,CATSIRRPEDEQFF
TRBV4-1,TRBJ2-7,CASSQEGNGYEQYF
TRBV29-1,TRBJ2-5,CSAEGQETQYF
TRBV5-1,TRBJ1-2,CASSPGQAGGYGYTF
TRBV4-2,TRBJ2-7,CASSQADSVYEQYF
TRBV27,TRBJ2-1,CASSPEVSGFREQFF
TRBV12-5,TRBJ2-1,CASGLAAYQQFF
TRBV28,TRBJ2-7,CASSRLDNEQYF
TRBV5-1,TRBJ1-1,CASSLAVDTDEAFF
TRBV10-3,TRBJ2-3,CASEQGATSTDTQYF
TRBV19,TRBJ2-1,CASSIIGRVVLYNEQFF